This TCR beta chain was captured in a study of blood T cell repertoires in COVID-19. TCRdb's table, derived via immunoSEQ multiplex PCR, lists solely in-frame clones and lacks some. Here the sample spans roughly 200,000 clones, roughly four fifths being singletons. V lost 6 bases and J lost 6; bases outside the gene matches: 4. Germline CDR1 LGHNA, CDR2 YSLEER. This CDR3 has 14 amino acids. This rearrangement joins TRBV4-3 to TRBJ1-6; 8 nucleotides agree with TRBD1. The sequenced sample was PBMCs or T cells enriched from blood (not recorded which). The sequence was collected from a woman between 45 and 60 years old who had been exposed to COVID-19. CDR3 in DNA: TGCGCCAGCAGTCTAGACAGGGGTAATTCACCCCTCCACTTT. Protein sequence: CASSLDRGNSPLHF.